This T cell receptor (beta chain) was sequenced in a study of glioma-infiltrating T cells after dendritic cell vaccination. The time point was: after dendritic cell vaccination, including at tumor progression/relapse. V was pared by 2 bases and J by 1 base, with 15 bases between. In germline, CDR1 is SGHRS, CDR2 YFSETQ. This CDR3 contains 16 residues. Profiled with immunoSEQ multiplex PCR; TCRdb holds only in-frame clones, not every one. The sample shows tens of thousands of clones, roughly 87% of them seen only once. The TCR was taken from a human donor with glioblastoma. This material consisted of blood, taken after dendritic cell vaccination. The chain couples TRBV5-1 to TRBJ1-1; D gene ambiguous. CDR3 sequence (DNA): TGCGCCAGCAGCTTCAGCGGCTTCCGGGAGAACACTGAAGCTTTCTTT. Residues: CASSFSGFRENTEAFF. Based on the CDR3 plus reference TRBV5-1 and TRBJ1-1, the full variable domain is KAGVTQTPRYLIKTRGQQVTLSCSPISGHRSVSWYQQTPGQGLQFLFEYFSETQRNKGNFPGRFSGRQFSNSRSEMNVSTLELGDSALYLCASSFSGFRENTEAFFGQGTRLTVV.